Shown below are 11 T cell receptor beta chains from a single sample sequenced in a study of blood T cell repertoires in COVID-19. Measured with immunoSEQ multiplex PCR; TCRdb has only the in-frame clones, and not every one. The repertoire has about 73,000 clones, around 80% of them found once; the top ten carry 2.5%. Material: peripheral blood. The receptor source for this set is a man of 80 years or more with active or convalescent COVID-19.

The chain uses TRBV6-5 and TRBJ1-1; a possible D gene is TRBD1 (6 bases). The CDR3 spans 14 residues. The V and J ends lost 6 bases and 1 base respectively, with 12 bases between them. The V gene's germline CDR1 is MNHEY and CDR2 SVGAGI. Here the CDR3 reads CASRRDRRNTEAFF. Here the CDR3 DNA reads TGTGCCAGCAGGCGAGACAGGAGGAACACTGAAGCTTTCTTT.

The V gene is TRBV6-5, the J gene TRBJ1-5; 8 bases match TRBD1. The CDR3 runs 15 residues. CDR1 and CDR2 from the germline V gene are MNHEY and SVGAGI. The V and J ends lost 5 bases and 6 bases, in that order; junction bases with no gene match: 9. CDR3 sequence: CASSRTGSGGQPQHF. The DNA for the CDR3 is TGTGCCAGCAGTCGGACAGGGTCAGGGGGTCAGCCCCAGCATTTT.

V is TRBV7-2 and J is TRBJ2-5, with a tentative D call TRBD1 (5 bases). The CDR3 spans 16 residues. Germline CDR1 is SGHTA and CDR2 is FQGNSA. Trimming removed 2 bases from V and 1 base from J, with 14 bases in between. The CDR3 DNA follows: TGTGCCAGCAGCTTATCCCCCAGGGTCTTCCAAGAGACCCAGTACTTC. Residues: CASSLSPRVFQETQYF.

The table lists this clone with a count of one. The CDR3 sequence: CASSYGQGAQYGANVLTF. The CDR3 DNA reads as TGTGCCAGCAGCTACGGACAGGGGGCTCAGTATGGGGCCAACGTCCTGACTTTC. The V gene is TRBV11-3, the J gene TRBJ2-6, with TRBD1 matching over 11 bases. The J segment lost 3 bases and the V segment lost 4 bases, leaving 8 bases of the junction unmatched. The CDR3 covers 18 residues. In germline, CDR1 is SGHNT, CDR2 YENEEA.

J is TRBJ1-1 and V is TRBV6-5; 10 nucleotides match TRBD1. With 5 bases clipped from V and 1 base from J, the junction kept 1 base outside the gene matches. CDR3 size: 14 residues. The V gene's germline CDR1 is MNHEY and CDR2 SVGAGI. As DNA, the CDR3 is TGTGCCAGCAGTCGACAGGGGGCGAACACTGAAGCTTTCTTT. It yields the protein CASSRQGANTEAFF.

The genes are TRBV15 and TRBJ2-1; 7 nucleotides agree with TRBD2. V gave up 3 bases and J gave up 7 bases; unmatched junction bases: 15. This CDR3 contains 17 residues. Germline V CDR1 and CDR2: LNHNV, YYDKDF (reference sequence). The CDR3 loop reads CATSRSRAGVRVNEQFF. The CDR3 DNA sequence: TGTGCCACCAGCAGGTCCCGGGCGGGAGTAAGGGTAAATGAGCAGTTCTTC.

The chain is built from TRBV2 and TRBJ2-6; D is possibly TRBD1 (5 bases). The CDR3 has 15 residues. Looked up from germline, CDR1 is SNHLY and CDR2 is FYNNEI. V was trimmed by 7 bases and J by 0 bases, leaving 10 bases between them. The CDR3 nucleotides read TGTGCCAGCAAAGGGGCCTACTCTGGGGCCAACGTCCTGACTTTC. Translation gives CASKGAYSGANVLTF. Together with reference TRBV2 and TRBJ2-6, the CDR3 gives the full variable domain: EPEVTQTPSHQVTQMGQEVILRCVPISNHLYFYWYRQILGQKVEFLVSFYNNEISEKSEIFDDQFSVERPDGSNFTLKIRSTKLEDSAMYFCASKGAYSGANVLTFGAGSRLTVL.

This rearrangement joins TRBV5-1 to TRBJ1-1, with D tentatively TRBD1 (5 bases). Germline V gene lookup returns CDR1 SGHRS and CDR2 YFSETQ. Trimming cost V 4 bases and J 1 base, with 14 bases left between them. The CDR3 extends over 15 amino acids. CDR3 loop: CASSLMTDSNTEAFF. CDR3 sequence (DNA): TGCGCCAGCAGCCTTATGACAGATTCGAACACTGAAGCTTTCTTT.

There are a few counts of this clone. The rearrangement joins TRBV6-2 or TRBV6-3 to TRBJ1-4; D is perhaps TRBD1 (5 bases). The CDR3 loop spans 13 amino acids. Germline V gene data show CDR1 as MNHEY and CDR2 as SVGEGT. The V gene lost 2 bases and the J gene lost 7 bases, with 8 bases spanning the gap. The CDR3 region is CASSYGAGEKLFF. CDR3 sequence (DNA): TGTGCCAGCAGTTACGGGGCCGGTGAAAAACTGTTTTTT.

As DNA, the CDR3 is TGTGCCACCAGCAGACGACTCCCGGGACAGGGAAAGGATGGCTACACCTTC. As protein: CATSRRLPGQGKDGYTF. The chain carries TRBV15 and TRBJ1-2; 9 nucleotides agree with TRBD1. The ends lost 2 bases at V and 6 bases at J; junction bases unmatched: 13. In germline, CDR1 is LNHNV, CDR2 YYDKDF (reference sequence). The CDR3 is 17 amino acids.

This clone was picked up a small number of times. This rearrangement joins TRBV6-2 or TRBV6-3 to TRBJ2-5, with 11 positions matching TRBD2. Germline trimming cut 4 bases from V and 4 bases from J; bases unmatched to any gene: 8. Germline CDR1 reads MNHEY; CDR2 reads SVGEGT. The CDR3 consists of 16 residues. The CDR3: CASSSGLAGIGETQYF. The CDR3 DNA follows: TGTGCCAGCAGTTCCGGACTAGCGGGTATTGGAGAGACCCAGTACTTC.